Reported below is one T cell receptor (beta chain). The antigen remains undetermined. The data stem from a study of monozygotic twins with inflammatory bowel disease. An amount of 3,500 to 4,500 ng of total RNA was used for each TCR library. Molecular identifiers with 6-nucleotide sample barcodes were added during cDNA synthesis via template switching. TCRalpha along with TCRbeta cDNA was subjected to two nested PCRs lasting approximately 16 and 10 cycles. From the 5' RACE reads, TCRdb lists one entry per CDR3 protein and no DNA. Its listing shows about 300,000 distinct CDR3 sequences. Per the germline V gene, CDR1 is LGHNT and CDR2 is FRNRAP. CDR3 length: 17 amino acids. Study observations and caveats: IBD patients displayed reduced TCRbeta diversity (inverse Simpson) when set against healthy co-twins.

The sequence was collected from a human donor with ulcerative colitis or Crohn's disease, or a healthy co-twin of an affected twin (not recorded which). Sample: blood. The chain carries TRBV12-5 and TRBJ1-4; the D call from TCRdb, TRBD1, cannot be confirmed without DNA. The CDR3 loop is CASGCKKTGATNEKLFF.